These T cell receptor beta chains were read from a single sample in a study of blood T cell repertoires in COVID-19. Measured with immunoSEQ multiplex PCR; TCRdb has only the in-frame clones, and not every one. Of 120,000 to 150,000 clones listed, 84% are singletons. Sequencing was carried out using PBMCs or T cells enriched from blood (not recorded which). These TCRs come from a woman in her forties or fifties who had been exposed to COVID-19. CDR3s include the opening cysteine and the closing phenylalanine or tryptophan. Each record gives: D gene, V gene, J gene, clone size, CDR3 length, CDR3 DNA, CDR3 protein. A D gene is named only where the DNA matches it firmly. Size values are once, few and many counts, or a class for expanded clones, and some rows have none.

TRBD1	TRBV7-8	TRBJ1-2	NA	14	TGTGCCAGCAGCACCCGGACAGGGGTCAGTGGCTACACCTTC	CASSTRTGVSGYTF
NA	TRBV6-5	TRBJ1-2	NA	13	TGTGCCAGCAGTTACGGCCAAAACTATGGCTACACCTTC	CASSYGQNYGYTF
NA	TRBV27	TRBJ2-7	NA	15	TGTGCCAGCAGCTCCGGGAAGACCGACATCAGCGAGCAGTACTTC	CASSSGKTDISEQYF
NA	TRBV19	TRBJ2-1	NA	15	TGTGCCAGTACAGGGGTTACTAGCGTCTACAATGAGCAGTTCTTC	CASTGVTSVYNEQFF
NA	TRBV6-5	TRBJ1-3	NA	15	TGTGCCAGCAGTCACACAGGTTCGTCTGGAAACACCATATATTTT	CASSHTGSSGNTIYF
NA	TRBV5-1	TRBJ2-7	NA	14	TGCGCCAGCAGCCAGGGACTGGCGCCCTACGAGCAGTACTTC	CASSQGLAPYEQYF
NA	TRBV29-1	TRBJ2-3	NA	11	TGCAGCGCCAGACTAGTTGATACGCAGTATTTT	CSARLVDTQYF
NA	TRBV15	TRBJ1-3	NA	16	TGTGCCACCAGCAGAGGACAGGCCAACTCTGGAAACACCATATATTTT	CATSRGQANSGNTIYF
TRBD1	TRBV19	TRBJ1-4	once	16	TGTGCCAGTAGTCCTTTCAGGGGGACTGATAATGAAAAACTGTTTTTT	CASSPFRGTDNEKLFF
NA	TRBV6-5	TRBJ1-1	NA	14	TGTGCCAGCAGTCCTCGGGGGTTTGCGGCTGAAGCTTTCTTT	CASSPRGFAAEAFF
NA	TRBV12-3/TRBV12-4	TRBJ1-2	NA	12	TGTGCCAGCTGCAGGTCGGTCGGTGGCTACACCTTC	CASCRSVGGYTF
NA	TRBV7-2	TRBJ2-3	NA	15	TGTGCCAGCAGCACCGGACTTGGTGTGGGGGATACGCAGTATTTT	CASSTGLGVGDTQYF
TRBD2	TRBV27	TRBJ2-5	NA	15	TGTGCCAGCAGTTTAGGGACTAGCGGAACGGAGACCCAGTACTTC	CASSLGTSGTETQYF
NA	TRBV19	TRBJ2-1	NA	15	TGTGCCAGTAGTACTAGCGCCGACTCCTACAATGAGCAGTTCTTC	CASSTSADSYNEQFF
NA	TRBV12-5	TRBJ1-5	NA	13	TGTGCTAGTGGTTTGGTACCTAGTCAGCCCCAGCATTTT	CASGLVPSQPQHF
NA	TRBV27	TRBJ1-6	few	14	TGTGCCAGCAGGCCAAGGGGGTACGATTCACCCCTCCACTTT	CASRPRGYDSPLHF
TRBD1	TRBV27	TRBJ2-1	NA	15	TGTGCCAGCAGTTCAAACCGGGACAGAGACAATGAGCAGTTCTTC	CASSSNRDRDNEQFF
NA	TRBV13	TRBJ2-5	once	15	TGTGCCAGCAGCTTATCGGCCCTGAGGGGGGAGACCCAGTACTTC	CASSLSALRGETQYF
NA	TRBV3-1/TRBV3-2	TRBJ2-7	NA	14	TGTGCCAGCAGCCAAGATCTAGGGGTTTACGAGCAGTACTTC	CASSQDLGVYEQYF
NA	TRBV18	TRBJ1-5	NA	14	TGTGCCAGCTCACCAGAATACAGTAATCAGCCCCAGCATTTT	CASSPEYSNQPQHF
NA	TRBV12-3/TRBV12-4	TRBJ2-3	NA	11	TGTGCCAGCAGCCCTACAGATACGCAGTATTTT	CASSPTDTQYF
NA	TRBV18	TRBJ1-1	NA	13	TGTGCCAGCTCCCCACAGACAGGCACTGAAGCTTTCTTT	CASSPQTGTEAFF
NA	TRBV19	TRBJ1-1	NA	12	TGTGCCACTTACCGAGGTCACACTGAAGCTTTCTTT	CATYRGHTEAFF